The 11 T cell receptor beta chains given below trace back to one sample, sequenced in a study of cytomegalovirus exposure and HLA in healthy donors. The data were produced by immunoSEQ multiplex PCR, yet TCRdb's version contains in-frame clones alone and is incomplete. The sample carries some 130,000 clones, approximately 87% recorded once. Sequenced: PBMCs. The receptors were gathered from a man aged 18 to 35 in good health and CMV-seronegative.

This clone was observed once. The chain has TRBV7-9 and TRBJ1-1; D is perhaps TRBD1 (6 bases). The V and J ends lost 5 bases and 7 bases respectively, with 20 bases between them. The germline V gene has CDR1 SEHNR and CDR2 FQNEAQ (reference sequence). This CDR3 spans 15 amino acids. In DNA, the CDR3 is TGTGCCAGCAGCGCTTTCACTACTCCACAGGGTGAAGCTTTCTTT. Translated, it gives CASSAFTTPQGEAFF.

This chain links TRBV9 with TRBJ1-2; 10 positions agree with TRBD1. CDR3 length: 15 residues. The ends lost 4 bases at V and 8 bases at J; junction bases unmatched: 11. The germline V gene has CDR1 SGDLS and CDR2 YYNGEE. This CDR3 is CASSPRGQGTGGYTF. DNA of the CDR3: TGTGCCAGCAGCCCTCGGGGACAGGGGACGGGAGGCTACACCTTC.

This clone was counted ten times or more. The chain combines TRBV7-9 with TRBJ2-4; 7 nucleotides line up with TRBD2. Germline trimming cut 4 bases from V and 3 bases from J; bases unmatched to any gene: 9. Germline values: CDR1 SEHNR, CDR2 FQNEAQ (reference sequence). The CDR3 runs 16 residues. The CDR3 loop is CASSSRWGGSKNIQYF. In DNA form, the CDR3 reads TGTGCCAGCAGCTCCCGGTGGGGGGGAAGCAAAAACATTCAGTACTTC.

The chain combines TRBV27 with TRBJ2-1, with 10 nucleotides matching TRBD2. Germline V gene sequence: CDR1 MNHEY, CDR2 SMNVEV (reference sequence). V lost 2 bases, J lost 9 bases, and 7 bases stayed unmatched. The CDR3 has 15 residues. This CDR3 is CASSLRTSGYAEQFF. Here the CDR3 DNA reads TGTGCCAGCAGTTTAAGGACTAGCGGCTACGCTGAGCAGTTCTTC.

The V call is TRBV11-2, the J call TRBJ1-5; 7 bases line up with TRBD1. The CDR3 spans 15 residues. V shed 5 bases and J 0 bases; nucleotides not matched to a gene: 4. CDR1 SGHAT and CDR2 FQNNGV come from the germline V gene. The CDR3: CASSTGTASNQPQHF. The DNA for the CDR3 is TGTGCCAGCAGCACGGGGACAGCTAGCAATCAGCCCCAGCATTTT. The entire variable domain, with the rest obtained from reference TRBV11-2 and TRBJ1-5, is as follows: EAGVAQSPRYKIIEKRQSVAFWCNPISGHATLYWYQQILGQGPKLLIQFQNNGVVDDSQLPKDRFSAERLKGVDSTLKIQPAKLEDSAVYLCASSTGTASNQPQHFGDGTRLSIL.

As DNA, the CDR3 is TGTGCCAGCAGAGGGACAGGGGATAATGAGCAGTTCTTC. Translation gives CASRGTGDNEQFF. The chain couples TRBV2 to TRBJ2-1; TRBD1 matches 10 bases. Trimming cost V 6 bases and J 7 bases; bases outside gene matches: 3. Looked up from germline, CDR1 is SNHLY and CDR2 is FYNNEI. This CDR3 comprises 13 residues.

This clone was seen once. The chain couples TRBV19 to TRBJ1-5, with a weak D call TRBD1 (5 bases). Germline V gene data show CDR1 as LNHDA and CDR2 as SQIVND (reference sequence). The CDR3 consists of 13 residues. V was pared by 8 bases and J by 3 bases, with 11 bases between. The CDR3 sequence: CASSSQANQPQHF. In DNA form, the CDR3 reads TGTGCCAGTTCGTCACAGGCCAATCAGCCCCAGCATTTT.

The rearrangement uses TRBV4-3 and TRBJ2-6; 9 bases agree with TRBD1. CDR1 is LGHNA and CDR2 is YSLEER in the germline V gene. The CDR3 has 19 residues. V dropped 8 bases and J dropped 0; count of bases not matched to a gene: 14. CDR3 region: CASGSSGDRAYSGANVLTF. The DNA of the CDR3 is TGCGCCAGCGGCTCCTCCGGGGACAGGGCCTACTCTGGGGCCAACGTCCTGACTTTC.

The chain joins TRBV7-9 to TRBJ2-7, with D possibly being TRBD2 (6 bases). Trimming shortened V by 6 bases and J by 2 bases, and 11 bases separated the two germline ends. Germline lookup yields CDR1 SEHNR and CDR2 FQNEAQ (reference sequence). The length of the CDR3 is 13 residues. Here the CDR3 reads CASRWGEAYEQYF. In nucleotides, the CDR3 is TGTGCCAGCAGGTGGGGGGAGGCCTACGAGCAGTACTTC.

V gene TRBV5-4 combines with J gene TRBJ2-5; D not certain. The germline gives CDR1 SGHNT, CDR2 YYREEE (reference sequence). The CDR3 length is 14 residues. With 6 bases removed from V and 2 bases from J, the gap between germline ends came to 14 bases. CDR3 nucleotide sequence: TGTGCCAGCAACCCAAACCTAGGACAAGAGACCCAGTACTTC. This translates into CASNPNLGQETQYF.

V is TRBV28 and J is TRBJ2-3, with a possible D match to TRBD1 (6 bases). The CDR3 spans 16 residues. V shed 5 bases and J shed 2 bases, with 17 bases lying between them. From germline, CDR1 is MDHEN and CDR2 SYDVKM. The CDR3 bases are TGTGCCAGCAGTCTGGCCGGGACATCCCCCACAGATACGCAGTATTTT. Protein: CASSLAGTSPTDTQYF.